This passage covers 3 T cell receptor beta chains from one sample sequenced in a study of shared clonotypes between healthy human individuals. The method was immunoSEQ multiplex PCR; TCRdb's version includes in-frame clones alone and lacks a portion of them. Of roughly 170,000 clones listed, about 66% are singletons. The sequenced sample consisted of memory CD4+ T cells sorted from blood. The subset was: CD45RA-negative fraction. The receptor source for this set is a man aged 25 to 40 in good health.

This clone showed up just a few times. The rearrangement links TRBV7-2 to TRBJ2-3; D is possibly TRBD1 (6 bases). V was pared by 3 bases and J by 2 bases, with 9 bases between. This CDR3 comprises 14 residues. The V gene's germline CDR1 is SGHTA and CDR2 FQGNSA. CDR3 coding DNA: TGTGCCAGCAGCTTGGGGGCGTTCACAGATACGCAGTATTTT. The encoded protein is CASSLGAFTDTQYF. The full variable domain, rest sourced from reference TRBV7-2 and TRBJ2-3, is GAGVSQSPSNKVTEKGKDVELRCDPISGHTALYWYRQSLGQGLEFLIYFQGNSAPDKSGLPSDRFSAERTGGSVSTLTIQRTQQEDSAVYLCASSLGAFTDTQYFGPGTRLTVL.

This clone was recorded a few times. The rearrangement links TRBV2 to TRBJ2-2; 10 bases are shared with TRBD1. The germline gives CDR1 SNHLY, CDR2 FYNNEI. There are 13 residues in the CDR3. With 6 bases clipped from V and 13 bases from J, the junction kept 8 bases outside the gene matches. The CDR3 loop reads CASRTGGPTWLFF. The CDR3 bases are TGTGCCAGCAGGACAGGGGGCCCCACTTGGCTGTTTTTT.

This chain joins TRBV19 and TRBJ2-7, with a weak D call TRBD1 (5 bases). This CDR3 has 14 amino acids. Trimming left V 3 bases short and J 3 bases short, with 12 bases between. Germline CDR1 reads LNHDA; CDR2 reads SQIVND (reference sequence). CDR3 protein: CASSMVTDHYEQYF. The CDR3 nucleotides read TGTGCCAGTAGTATGGTGACAGATCACTACGAGCAGTACTTC.